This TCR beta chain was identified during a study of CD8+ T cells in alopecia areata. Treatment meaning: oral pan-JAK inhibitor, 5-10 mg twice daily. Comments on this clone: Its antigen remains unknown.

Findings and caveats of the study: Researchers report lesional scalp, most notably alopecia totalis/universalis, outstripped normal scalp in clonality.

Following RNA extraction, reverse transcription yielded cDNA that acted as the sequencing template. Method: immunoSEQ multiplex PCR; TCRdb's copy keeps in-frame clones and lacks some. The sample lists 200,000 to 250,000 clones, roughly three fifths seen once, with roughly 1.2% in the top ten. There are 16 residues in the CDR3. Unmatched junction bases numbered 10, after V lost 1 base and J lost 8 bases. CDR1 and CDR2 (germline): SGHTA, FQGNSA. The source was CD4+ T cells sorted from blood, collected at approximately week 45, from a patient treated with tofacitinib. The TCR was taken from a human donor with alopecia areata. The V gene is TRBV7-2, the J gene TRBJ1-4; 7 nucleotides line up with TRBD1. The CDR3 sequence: CASSLVGRGRQEKLFF. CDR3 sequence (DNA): TGTGCCAGCAGCTTAGTTGGCAGGGGGAGGCAAGAAAAACTGTTTTTT.